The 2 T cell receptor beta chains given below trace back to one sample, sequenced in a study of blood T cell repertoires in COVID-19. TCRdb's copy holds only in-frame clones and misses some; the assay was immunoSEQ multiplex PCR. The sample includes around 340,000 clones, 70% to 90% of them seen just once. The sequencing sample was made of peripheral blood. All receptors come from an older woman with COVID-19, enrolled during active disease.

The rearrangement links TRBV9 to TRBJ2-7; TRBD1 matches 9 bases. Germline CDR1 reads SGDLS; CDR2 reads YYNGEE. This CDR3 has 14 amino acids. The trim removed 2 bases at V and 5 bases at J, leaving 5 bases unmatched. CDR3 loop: CASSVRDRANEQYF. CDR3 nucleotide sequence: TGTGCCAGCAGCGTCCGGGACAGGGCGAACGAGCAGTACTTC.

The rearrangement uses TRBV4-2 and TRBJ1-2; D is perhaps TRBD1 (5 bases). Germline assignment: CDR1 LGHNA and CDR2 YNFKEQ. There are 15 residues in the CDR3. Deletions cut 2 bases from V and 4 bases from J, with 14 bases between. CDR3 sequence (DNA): TGTGCCAGCAGCCAACTGGCAGGCGGGGGCTATGGCTACACCTTC. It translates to CASSQLAGGGYGYTF.